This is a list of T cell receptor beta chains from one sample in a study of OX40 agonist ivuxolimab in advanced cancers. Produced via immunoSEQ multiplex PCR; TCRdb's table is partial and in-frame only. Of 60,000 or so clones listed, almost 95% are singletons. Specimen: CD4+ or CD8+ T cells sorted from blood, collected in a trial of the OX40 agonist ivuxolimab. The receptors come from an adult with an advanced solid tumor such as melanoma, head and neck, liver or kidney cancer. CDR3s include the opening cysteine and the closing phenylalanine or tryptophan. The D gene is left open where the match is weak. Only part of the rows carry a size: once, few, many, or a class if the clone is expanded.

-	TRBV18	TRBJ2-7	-	TGTGCCAGCTCACCCGGACTATTCGAGCAGTACTTC	CASSPGLFEQYF
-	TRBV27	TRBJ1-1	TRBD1	TGTGCCAGCAGTTTTACAGGGGTCACTGAAGCTTTCTTT	CASSFTGVTEAFF
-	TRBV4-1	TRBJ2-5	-	TGCGCCAGCAGCCAAGTCGAGTTTGGAGACAGGAAGGAGACCCAGTACTTC	CASSQVEFGDRKETQYF
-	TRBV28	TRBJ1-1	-	TGTGCCAGCAGTTTACAGAACACTGAAGCTTTCTTT	CASSLQNTEAFF
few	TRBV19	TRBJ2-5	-	TGTGCCAGTAGTAGTGGGTTCGGCTGGGAGACCCAGTACTTC	CASSSGFGWETQYF
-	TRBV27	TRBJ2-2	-	TGTGCCAGCAGGGGCGGGTTCATCGGGGAGCTGTTTTTT	CASRGGFIGELFF
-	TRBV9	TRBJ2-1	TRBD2	TGTGCCAGCAGCGGGCTAGCGGCTAGCTCCTACAATGAGCAGTTCTTC	CASSGLAASSYNEQFF
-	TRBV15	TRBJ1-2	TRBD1	TGTGCCACCAGCAGTTCTCGGACAGGGGTAAACTATGGCTACACCTTC	CATSSSRTGVNYGYTF
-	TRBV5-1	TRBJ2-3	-	TGCGCCAGCAGCTTGACGCGGAGCACAGATACGCAGTATTTT	CASSLTRSTDTQYF
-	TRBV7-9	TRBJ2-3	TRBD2	TGTGCCAGCACCCTGATAGCGGGAGCAGATACGCAGTATTTT	CASTLIAGADTQYF
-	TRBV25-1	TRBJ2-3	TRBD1	TGTGCCGGGGCCAAGGGGGCAGACGATACGCAGTATTTT	CAGAKGADDTQYF
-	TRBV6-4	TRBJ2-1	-	TGTGCCAGCAGTGATGGGACCCACAATGAGCAGTTCTTC	CASSDGTHNEQFF
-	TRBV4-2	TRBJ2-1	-	TGTGCCAGCAGCCAGACAGGAAATGAGCAGTTCTTC	CASSQTGNEQFF
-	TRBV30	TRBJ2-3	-	TGTGCCTGGAGTGTGGTGGGACCTACCGCAGATACGCAGTATTTT	CAWSVVGPTADTQYF
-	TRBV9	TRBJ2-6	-	TGTGCCAGCAGCGCCGCGTCGGGGGCCAACGTCCTGACTTTC	CASSAASGANVLTF
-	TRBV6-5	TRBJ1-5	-	TGTGCCAGCAGCTCCGGGGTCGTTCAGCCCCAGCATTTT	CASSSGVVQPQHF
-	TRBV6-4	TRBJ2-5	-	TGTGCCAGCAGCTACGGCAGGGACCAAGAGACCCAGTACTTC	CASSYGRDQETQYF
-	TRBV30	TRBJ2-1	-	TGTGCCTGGAGTTATGACAATGAGCAGTTCTTC	CAWSYDNEQFF
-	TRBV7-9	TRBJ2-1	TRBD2	TGTGCCAGCAGCCCAAGCGGGATAGGTTACAATGAGCAGTTCTTC	CASSPSGIGYNEQFF
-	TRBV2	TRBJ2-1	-	TGTGCCAGCAGCGAAAGTTACAATGAGCAGTTCTTC	CASSESYNEQFF
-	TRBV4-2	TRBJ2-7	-	TGTGCCAGCAGCCAAGTCTTGGACAGCAACTCCTACGAGCAGTACTTC	CASSQVLDSNSYEQYF
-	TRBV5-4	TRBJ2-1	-	TGTGCCAGCAGCCGGGCGGGGCCTAATGAGCAGTTCTTC	CASSRAGPNEQFF
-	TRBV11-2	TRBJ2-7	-	TGTGCCAGCAGCTTAGTAGGACGGGAACCCTCCTACGAGCAGTACTTC	CASSLVGREPSYEQYF
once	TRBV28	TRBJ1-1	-	TGTGCCAGCAGTCCGAGGACAAGATTGAACACTGAAGCTTTCTTT	CASSPRTRLNTEAFF
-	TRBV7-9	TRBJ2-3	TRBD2	TGTGCCAGCAGTCGGACTAGTTTCGCAGATACGCAGTATTTT	CASSRTSFADTQYF
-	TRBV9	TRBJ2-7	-	TGTGCCAGCAGCGTTGGGAGCTCCTACGAGCAGTACTTC	CASSVGSSYEQYF
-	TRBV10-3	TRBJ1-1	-	TGTGCCATCAGTGAGTCGCTGGGGACTGAAGCTTTCTTT	CAISESLGTEAFF
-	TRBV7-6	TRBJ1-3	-	TGTGCCAGCAGCTTAGGCAGAAGCTCTGGAAACACCATATATTTT	CASSLGRSSGNTIYF
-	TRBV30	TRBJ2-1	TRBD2	TGTGCCTGGAGTCCCGGGACTAGCGGGGGGAATGAGCAGTTCTTC	CAWSPGTSGGNEQFF
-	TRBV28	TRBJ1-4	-	TGTGCCAGCAGAGGAAGAGGGGGGAAACTGTTTTTT	CASRGRGGKLFF
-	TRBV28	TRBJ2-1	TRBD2	TGTGCCAGCAGTCTCCCAGCGGGAGATGAGCAGTTCTTC	CASSLPAGDEQFF
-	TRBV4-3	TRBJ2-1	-	TGCGCCAGCAGCCAAGAGGCTAGCAATGAGCAGTTCTTC	CASSQEASNEQFF
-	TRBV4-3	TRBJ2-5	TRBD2	TGCGCCAGCAGCCAAGGCTCTGGTGGCGGGAGAGGAGAGACCCAGTACTTC	CASSQGSGGGRGETQYF
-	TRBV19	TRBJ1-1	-	TGTGCCAGTAGCGGGAGGGAGGCTAACACTGAAGCTTTCTTT	CASSGREANTEAFF
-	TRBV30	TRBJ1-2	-	TGTGCCTGGAGTGTACGGGGACATCGGTCTGGCTACACCTTC	CAWSVRGHRSGYTF
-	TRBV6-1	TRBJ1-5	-	TGTGCCAGCAGGGAGACCGCTATTAATCAGCCCCAGCATTTT	CASRETAINQPQHF
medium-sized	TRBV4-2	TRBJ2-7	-	TGTGCCAGCAGCCAAGATGTGGGTAGCCTGTACGAGCAGTACTTC	CASSQDVGSLYEQYF
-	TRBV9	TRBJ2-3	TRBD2	TGTGCCAGCAGCGTTGAGGCTAGCGGGGCAGATACGCAGTATTTT	CASSVEASGADTQYF
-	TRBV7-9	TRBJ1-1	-	TGTGCCAGCAGCTTAGCGCGGCAGGGTGAGGCAGCTTTCTTT	CASSLARQGEAAFF
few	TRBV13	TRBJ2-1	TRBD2	TGTGCCAGCAGCTTGTGGTACGGCGGGAGAGACAATGAGCAGTTCTTC	CASSLWYGGRDNEQFF
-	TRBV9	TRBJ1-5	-	TGTGCCAGCAGCGAGAAAGACAGTCCTAGCAATCAGCCCCAGCATTTT	CASSEKDSPSNQPQHF
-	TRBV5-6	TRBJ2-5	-	TGTGCCAGCAGCTTGGTACAGGGGGGGTCGTTAGAGACCCAGTACTTC	CASSLVQGGSLETQYF
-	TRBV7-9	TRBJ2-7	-	TGTGCCAGCAGCTCAGAAGATTACGAGCAGTACTTC	CASSSEDYEQYF
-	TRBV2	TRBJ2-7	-	TGTGCCAGCAGGCCGAGCTCCTACGAGCAGTACTTC	CASRPSSYEQYF
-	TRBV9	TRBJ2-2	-	TGTGCCAGCAGCGTAGAAGCGGACGTCGGCACCGGGGAGCTGTTTTTT	CASSVEADVGTGELFF
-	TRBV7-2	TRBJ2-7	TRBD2	TGTGCCAGCAGCTCCTTTAGCGGGAGGGCGAACGAGCAGTACTTC	CASSSFSGRANEQYF
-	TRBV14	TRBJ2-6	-	TGTGCCAGCAGCCGGAAGGTATCTCTTATGGCTTCTACCCCTGGGGCCAACGTCCTGACTTTC	CASSRKVSLMASTPGANVLTF
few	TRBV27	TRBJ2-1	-	TGTGCCAGCGAGGGGTCATACAATGAGCAGTTCTTC	CASEGSYNEQFF